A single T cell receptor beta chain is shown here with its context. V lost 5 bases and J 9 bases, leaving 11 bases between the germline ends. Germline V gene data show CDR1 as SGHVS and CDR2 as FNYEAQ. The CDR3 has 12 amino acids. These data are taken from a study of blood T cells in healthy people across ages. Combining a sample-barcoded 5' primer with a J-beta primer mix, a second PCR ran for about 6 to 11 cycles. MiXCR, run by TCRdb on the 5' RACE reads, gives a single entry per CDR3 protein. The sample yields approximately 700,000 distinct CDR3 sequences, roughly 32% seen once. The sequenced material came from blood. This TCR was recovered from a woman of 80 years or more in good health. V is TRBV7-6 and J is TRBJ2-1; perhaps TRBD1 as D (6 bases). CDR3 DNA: TGTGCCAGCAGCGCTACAGGGATTGAGCAGTTCTTC. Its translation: CASSATGIEQFF. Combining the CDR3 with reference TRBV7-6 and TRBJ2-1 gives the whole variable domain GAGVSQSPRYKVTKRGQDVALRCDPISGHVSLYWYRQALGQGPEFLTYFNYEAQQDKSGLPNDRFSAERPEGSISTLTIQRTEQRDSAMYRCASSATGIEQFFGPGTRLTVL.